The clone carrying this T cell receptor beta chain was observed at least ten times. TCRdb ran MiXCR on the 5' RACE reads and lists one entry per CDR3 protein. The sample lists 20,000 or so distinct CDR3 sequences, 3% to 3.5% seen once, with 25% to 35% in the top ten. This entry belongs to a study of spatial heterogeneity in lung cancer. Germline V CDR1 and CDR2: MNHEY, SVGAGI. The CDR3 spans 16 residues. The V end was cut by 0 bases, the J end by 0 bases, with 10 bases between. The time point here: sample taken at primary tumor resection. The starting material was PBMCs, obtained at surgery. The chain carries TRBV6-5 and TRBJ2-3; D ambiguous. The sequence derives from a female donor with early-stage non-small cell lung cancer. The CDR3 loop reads CASSYSTTPSTDTQYF. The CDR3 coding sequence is TGTGCCAGCAGTTACTCGACGACCCCTAGCACAGATACGCAGTATTTT.